This T cell receptor (beta chain) originates from a study of CD8+ T cells in alopecia areata. Study observations and caveats: Alopecia totalis/universalis scalp especially showed more expanded CD8+ clones than normal scalp. Scalp sequencing captures resident alphabeta T cells of normal skin too.

On this clone itself: Its antigen is undetermined.

V was trimmed by 0 bases and J by 3 bases, leaving 13 bases between them. Germline V gene sequence: CDR1 SGHRS, CDR2 YFSETQ. This CDR3 spans 16 amino acids. The authors extracted RNA and reverse transcribed it into cDNA as the sequencing template. The data were produced by immunoSEQ multiplex PCR, yet TCRdb's version contains in-frame clones alone and is incomplete. The table records about 180,000 clones, roughly 60% of them present only once. This sequence joins TRBV5-1 and TRBJ2-1, with a possible D match to TRBD1 (6 bases). The sequenced sample was CD4+ T cells sorted from blood, obtained at week 0. This clonotype was obtained from a human donor with alopecia areata. CDR3 amino acids: CASSLGGGTGYNEQFF. CDR3 nucleotides: TGCGCCAGCAGCTTGGGAGGGGGTACAGGCTACAATGAGCAGTTCTTC. The full variable domain, its missing parts supplied by reference TRBV5-1 and TRBJ2-1, is KAGVTQTPRYLIKTRGQQVTLSCSPISGHRSVSWYQQTPGQGLQFLFEYFSETQRNKGNFPGRFSGRQFSNSRSEMNVSTLELGDSALYLCASSLGGGTGYNEQFFGPGTRLTVL.